The 31 T cell receptor beta chains given below trace back to one sample, sequenced in a study of blood T cell repertoires in COVID-19. Libraries were prepared by immunoSEQ multiplex PCR; TCRdb keeps only in-frame clonotypes and omits some of them. The repertoire holds approximately 150,000 clones, with about 86% as singletons. The specimen was peripheral blood. These receptors originate from a woman aged 55-70 years with acute or convalescent COVID-19.

The chain couples TRBV6-1 to TRBJ1-6, with D maybe TRBD1 (5 bases). The CDR3 spans 17 residues. Germline CDR1 MNHNS, CDR2 SASEGT. V shed 4 bases and J shed 7 bases, with 20 bases lying between them. The CDR3 DNA sequence: TGTGCCAGCAGTGCCCCTCGGGGGGTAAGTCGAAATTCACCCCTCCACTTT. Amino acids: CASSAPRGVSRNSPLHF.

This clone has a single count. This chain connects TRBV10-1 to TRBJ2-1, with 8 bases matching TRBD1. This CDR3 contains 13 residues. Per germline, CDR1 WNHNN and CDR2 SYGVQD (reference sequence). V gave up 6 bases and J gave up 12 bases; unmatched junction bases: 10. The CDR3 DNA reads as TGCGCCAGCAGCAAGGGACAGGAAGAAGCGCAGTTCTTC. Translated: CASSKGQEEAQFF.

This chain uses TRBV5-4 with TRBJ2-5; 11 bases align to TRBD1. This CDR3 has 16 residues. Unmatched junction bases numbered 9, after V lost 3 bases and J lost 5 bases. Germline V gene sequence: CDR1 SGHNT, CDR2 YYREEE (reference sequence). CDR3 bases: TGTGCCAGCAGCTATTCTAGGACAGGGGGCATGGAGACCCAGTACTTC. Translating it yields CASSYSRTGGMETQYF.

This chain joins TRBV5-1 and TRBJ2-3; D gene ambiguous. Trimming cost V 0 bases and J 2 bases, with 10 bases left between them. CDR3 length: 15 amino acids. Germline assignment: CDR1 SGHRS and CDR2 YFSETQ. The CDR3 DNA sequence: TGCGCCAGCAGCTTGGGGCAGGCTCCCACAGATACGCAGTATTTT. This encodes CASSLGQAPTDTQYF.

The rearrangement links TRBV18 to TRBJ1-1, with a tentative D call TRBD1 (5 bases). Germline V CDR1 and CDR2: KGHSH, LQKENI. With 1 base removed from V and 4 bases from J, the gap between germline ends came to 16 bases. The CDR3 has 16 residues. CDR3 sequence reads: CASSPLKGTGGTEAFF. DNA for the CDR3: TGTGCCAGCTCACCACTTAAAGGGACTGGGGGCACTGAAGCTTTCTTT.

This clone has just one count. The chain has TRBV5-1 and TRBJ2-1; D is undetermined. Trimming removed 0 bases at V and 6 bases at J, with 13 bases between. Germline CDR1 is SGHRS and CDR2 is YFSETQ. The CDR3 length is 15 residues. The CDR3 region is CASSLDGPVSNEQFF. CDR3 sequence (DNA): TGCGCCAGCAGCTTGGACGGTCCCGTAAGCAATGAGCAGTTCTTC.

With regard to this clone: Other DNA sequences from this sample encode an identical CDR3 as well. The V call is TRBV9, the J call TRBJ1-2; 9 bases match TRBD1. Trimming at V came to 2 bases and at J to 2 bases, leaving 1 base not matched to a gene. The CDR3 length is 14 residues. Germline V gene lookup returns CDR1 SGDLS and CDR2 YYNGEE. The CDR3 nucleotides are TGTGCCAGCAGCGTCGGACAGGGGAACTATGGCTACACCTTC. Protein sequence: CASSVGQGNYGYTF.

V is TRBV27 and J is TRBJ1-2, with D perhaps TRBD1 (6 bases). Deletions cut 8 bases from V and 2 bases from J, with 21 bases between. CDR1 and CDR2 (germline): MNHEY, SMNVEV (reference sequence). The CDR3 sequence is 16 residues long. The CDR3, as DNA: TGTGCCAGCCTAATATCGTTCTCCGGGACAAACTATGGCTACACCTTC. Its translation: CASLISFSGTNYGYTF.

The rearrangement joins TRBV5-1 to TRBJ1-3; tentatively, D is TRBD1 (6 bases). V was pared by 4 bases and J by 0 bases, with 11 bases between. The CDR3 consists of 15 residues. CDR1 SGHRS and CDR2 YFSETQ come from the germline V gene. The CDR3 coding sequence is TGCGCCAGCAGCCTGGACAGTGGCTCTGGAAACACCATATATTTT. Its protein is CASSLDSGSGNTIYF.

V is TRBV7-8 and J is TRBJ1-1, with TRBD1 as a possible D gene (6 bases). The CDR3 contains 14 residues. V lost 1 base and J 0 bases, leaving 6 bases between the germline ends. The germline V gene has CDR1 SGHVS and CDR2 FQNEAQ. As DNA, the CDR3 is TGTGCCAGCAGCTTAGACAGGGTGAACACTGAAGCTTTCTTT. Translation gives CASSLDRVNTEAFF. The full variable domain, rest sourced from reference TRBV7-8 and TRBJ1-1, is GAGVSQSPRYKVAKRGQDVALRCDPISGHVSLFWYQQALGQGPEFLTYFQNEAQLDKSGLPSDRFFAERPEGSVSTLKIQRTQQEDSAVYLCASSLDRVNTEAFFGQGTRLTVV.

The rearrangement uses TRBV29-1 and TRBJ1-3; the D gene is possibly TRBD1 (5 bases). From germline, CDR1 is SQVTM and CDR2 ANQGSEA. The germline V and J ends were trimmed by 5 bases and 8 bases, with 22 bases remaining between them. This CDR3 contains 15 residues. The CDR3 DNA reads as TGCAGCGTTACTGACAGCGCCCGCTCCGGAGACACCATATATTTT. This sequence encodes CSVTDSARSGDTIYF.

This clone qualifies as medium-sized. The chain links TRBV14 to TRBJ1-4; D gene uncertain. The germline V and J ends were trimmed by 1 base and 6 bases, with 9 bases remaining between them. CDR1 and CDR2 from the germline V gene are SGHDN and FVKESK. This CDR3 has 14 amino acids. The CDR3 spells CASSQARGYEKLFF. CDR3 bases: TGTGCCAGCAGCCAAGCACGGGGTTATGAAAAACTGTTTTTT.

This chain joins TRBV7-9 and TRBJ2-1, with TRBD2 as a possible D gene (5 bases). The CDR3 consists of 12 residues. Between the trimmed V and J ends, which lost 4 bases and 8 bases, there was a span of 9 bases. Germline V lookup: CDR1 SEHNR, CDR2 FQNEAQ (reference sequence). The CDR3 coding sequence is TGTGCCAGCAGCTGGAGGACTGATGAGCAGTTCTTC. It codes for CASSWRTDEQFF. Supplemented by reference TRBV7-9 and TRBJ2-1, the full variable domain reads DTGVSQNPRHKITKRGQNVTFRCDPISEHNRLYWYRQTLGQGPEFLTYFQNEAQLEKSRLLSDRFSAERPKGSFSTLEIQRTEQGDSAMYLCASSWRTDEQFFGPGTRLTVL.

DNA of the CDR3: TGTGCCAGTAGTGATTACAGGGTCGCCGGGGAGCTGTTTTTT. Translating gives CASSDYRVAGELFF. The chain links TRBV19 to TRBJ2-2, with D possibly TRBD1 on 6 matching bases. V lost 5 bases, J lost 6 bases, and 13 bases lay in between. This CDR3 spans 14 amino acids. Germline V CDR1 and CDR2: LNHDA, SQIVND (reference sequence). The full variable domain, in which reference TRBV19 and TRBJ2-2 provide the parts outside the CDR3, is DGGITQSPKYLFRKEGQNVTLSCEQNLNHDAMYWYRQDPGQGLRLIYYSQIVNDFQKGDIAEGYSVSREKKESFPLTVTSAQKNPTAFYLCASSDYRVAGELFFGEGSRLTVL.

The chain employs TRBV9 and TRBJ2-1; TRBD1 matches 11 bases. The CDR3 extends over 16 amino acids. V shed 4 bases and J 6 bases; nucleotides not matched to a gene: 9. CDR1 and CDR2 from the germline V gene are SGDLS and YYNGEE. Here the CDR3 DNA reads TGTGCCAGCAGCCTAAGCCCCGGGACAGGGGGCAATGAGCAGTTCTTC. Translating it yields CASSLSPGTGGNEQFF.

V is TRBV19 and J is TRBJ1-1, with TRBD1 matching over 7 bases. Losses at the gene ends were 4 bases for V and 1 base for J; bases not matched to a gene: 3. There are 14 residues in the CDR3. The germline gives CDR1 LNHDA, CDR2 SQIVND (reference sequence). CDR3 sequence (DNA): TGTGCCAGTAGTACGGGACAGAAGAACACTGAAGCTTTCTTT. It codes for CASSTGQKNTEAFF. The full variable domain, its missing parts supplied by reference TRBV19 and TRBJ1-1, is DGGITQSPKYLFRKEGQNVTLSCEQNLNHDAMYWYRQDPGQGLRLIYYSQIVNDFQKGDIAEGYSVSREKKESFPLTVTSAQKNPTAFYLCASSTGQKNTEAFFGQGTRLTVV.

The chain combines TRBV6-6 with TRBJ2-4; TRBD2 aligns across 16 bases. V lost 6 bases and J lost 0; bases outside the gene matches: 8. CDR3 size: 19 residues. CDR1 and CDR2 (germline): MNHNY, SVGAGI (reference sequence). The CDR3 loop reads CASSREGTSGGGAKNIQYF. The CDR3 DNA reads TGTGCCAGCAGCCGAGAGGGGACTAGCGGGGGGGGAGCCAAAAACATTCAGTACTTC.

The chain joins TRBV10-1 to TRBJ1-4; D is ambiguous. Trimming took off 2 bases at V and 7 bases at J, with 11 bases between the two ends. Per germline, CDR1 WNHNN and CDR2 SYGVQD (reference sequence). The CDR3 sequence is 14 residues long. This chain's CDR3 is CASSETRLSEKLFF. CDR3 nucleotide sequence: TGCGCCAGCAGTGAGACCCGACTAAGTGAAAAACTGTTTTTT.

The V and J genes are TRBV6-4 and TRBJ2-2; a weak D match, TRBD1 (6 bases). Germline V gene sequence: CDR1 MRHNA, CDR2 SNTAGT. With 2 bases removed from V and 4 bases from J, the gap between germline ends came to 11 bases. The CDR3 contains 15 residues. This CDR3 is CASSDPGASTGELFF. CDR3 bases: TGTGCCAGCAGTGACCCAGGGGCGAGCACCGGGGAGCTGTTTTTT.

V gene TRBV7-2 combines with J gene TRBJ1-5, with D maybe TRBD1 (5 bases). CDR1 SGHTA and CDR2 FQGNSA come from the germline V gene. This CDR3 spans 16 amino acids. V lost 3 bases, J lost 2 bases, and 14 bases lay in between. The CDR3 DNA sequence: TGTGCCAGCAGCTTCTCGGGGGGTTTCGGCAATCAGCCCCAGCATTTT. Its translation is CASSFSGGFGNQPQHF.

The chain uses TRBV19 and TRBJ1-2; possibly TRBD1 for D (5 bases). Trimming left V 3 bases short and J 4 bases short, with 12 bases between. CDR3 length: 14 amino acids. Germline-derived CDR1 and CDR2 are LNHDA and SQIVND (reference sequence). CDR3 sequence: CASSIAGDLYGYTF. The CDR3 DNA is TGTGCCAGTAGTATCGCGGGGGACCTCTATGGCTACACCTTC.

The chain recombines TRBV7-9 with TRBJ2-7; maybe TRBD2 (5 bases). With 3 bases removed from V and 5 bases from J, the gap between germline ends came to 14 bases. CDR1 and CDR2 from the germline V gene are SEHNR and FQNEAQ (reference sequence). This CDR3 region has 14 residues. The CDR3 protein is CASSLAVEEDEQYF. CDR3 in DNA: TGTGCCAGCAGCTTGGCCGTGGAGGAGGACGAGCAGTACTTC.

The V and J genes are TRBV28 and TRBJ2-1; 11 bases align to TRBD1. V gave up 3 bases and J gave up 7 bases; unmatched junction bases: 8. CDR1 and CDR2 (germline): MDHEN, SYDVKM. The CDR3 extends over 16 amino acids. For the CDR3, the DNA is TGTGCCAGCAGTTTCGAGCGGGGACAGGGGGGAAATGAGCAGTTCTTC. Residues: CASSFERGQGGNEQFF.

The chain employs TRBV21-1 and TRBJ1-4; the table gives TRBD1 as D, unverified against the DNA. TRBV21-1 is listed as a pseudogene. This CDR3 comprises 17 residues. CDR3 sequence: CASSTLSTGNFNEKLFF. As DNA, the CDR3 is TGTGCCAGCAGCACCCTGTCAACAGGTAACTTTAATGAAAAACTGTTTTTT.

V usage is TRBV9 and J usage is TRBJ2-1; D may be TRBD2 (5 bases). Looked up from germline, CDR1 is SGDLS and CDR2 is YYNGEE. With 3 bases removed from V and 6 bases from J, the gap between germline ends came to 13 bases. The CDR3 covers 14 residues. CDR3 sequence (DNA): TGTGCCAGCAGCGGCGGACTGGTGGGCAATGAGCAGTTCTTC. Translation: CASSGGLVGNEQFF.

V is TRBV10-3 and J is TRBJ2-1; TRBD1 aligns across 8 bases. The CDR3 consists of 16 residues. Trimming removed 3 bases from V and 2 bases from J; junction bases left unmatched: 6. Germline V gene sequence: CDR1 ENHRY, CDR2 SYGVKD. The CDR3 bases are TGTGCCATCAGTGATAACAGGGGGAATCCCTACAATGAGCAGTTCTTC. The encoded protein is CAISDNRGNPYNEQFF.

The CDR3 DNA sequence: TGTGCCAGCAGAACGGGACAGGGGGGCACCTACGAGCAGTACTTC. Translation gives CASRTGQGGTYEQYF. The rearrangement uses TRBV7-9 and TRBJ2-7; 11 bases fit TRBD1. V shed 6 bases and J 2 bases; nucleotides not matched to a gene: 6. There are 15 residues in the CDR3. CDR1 and CDR2 (germline): SEHNR, FQNEAQ (reference sequence).

The V gene is TRBV7-3, the J gene TRBJ2-3; D not certain. This CDR3 is built from 15 residues. V was cut by 5 bases and J by 0 bases, with 12 bases left in between. Germline CDR1 reads SGHTA; CDR2 reads FQGTGA. CDR3 sequence: CASSPALGSTDTQYF. In DNA form, the CDR3 reads TGTGCCAGCAGCCCAGCCTTGGGCAGCACAGATACGCAGTATTTT.

The chain employs TRBV6-1 and TRBJ2-3, with 13 positions matching TRBD2. CDR1 MNHNS and CDR2 SASEGT come from the germline V gene. The junction had 6 bases not matched to a gene; V was cut back by 4 bases and J by 2 bases. CDR3 size: 17 residues. CDR3 in amino acids: CASSARLAGGSTDTQYF. The CDR3, as DNA: TGTGCCAGCAGTGCCCGACTAGCGGGGGGCTCCACAGATACGCAGTATTTT.

The chain employs TRBV7-9 and TRBJ1-3, with 8 nucleotides matching TRBD1. The ends lost 5 bases at V and 4 bases at J; junction bases unmatched: 4. CDR3 length: 14 residues. Germline V gene lookup returns CDR1 SEHNR and CDR2 FQNEAQ (reference sequence). CDR3 coding DNA: TGTGCCAGCAGCCGACAGGGGCTCGGAAACACCATATATTTT. This translates into CASSRQGLGNTIYF.

This chain links TRBV6-1 with TRBJ2-3; D is ambiguous. Germline V gene data show CDR1 as MNHNS and CDR2 as SASEGT. V shed 3 bases and J shed 2 bases, with 3 bases lying between them. The CDR3 spans 12 residues. CDR3 DNA: TGTGCCAGCAGTGATAACACAGATACGCAGTATTTT. This sequence encodes CASSDNTDTQYF.